The entry below gives a single TCR beta chain sequence along with its context. Its antigen is currently unknown. Germline CDR1 reads SGHAT; CDR2 reads FQNNGV. The length of the CDR3 is 17 residues. Trimming removed 5 bases from V and 5 bases from J; junction bases left unmatched: 9. Donors came from a validation cohort of over a hundred subjects, distinct from the first 666-subject cohort. These data originate in a study of cytomegalovirus exposure and HLA in healthy donors. The study, taken as a whole, reports: The tendency of first-cohort TCR clusters to co-occur in the 90 to 150 validation repertoires was the finding of a later analysis.

Sequenced by immunoSEQ multiplex PCR; TCRdb stores in-frame clones only, minus some. The sample carries 80,000 to 100,000 clones, approximately 88% recorded once. The chain employs TRBV11-2 and TRBJ2-2, with 12 bases matching TRBD2. The receptor was isolated from a woman aged 30 to 39 in good health and CMV-seronegative. Sequenced sample: PBMCs. The CDR3 sequence: CASSPGALAGGTGELFF. CDR3 in DNA: TGTGCCAGCAGCCCGGGGGCACTAGCGGGGGGTACCGGGGAGCTGTTTTTT.